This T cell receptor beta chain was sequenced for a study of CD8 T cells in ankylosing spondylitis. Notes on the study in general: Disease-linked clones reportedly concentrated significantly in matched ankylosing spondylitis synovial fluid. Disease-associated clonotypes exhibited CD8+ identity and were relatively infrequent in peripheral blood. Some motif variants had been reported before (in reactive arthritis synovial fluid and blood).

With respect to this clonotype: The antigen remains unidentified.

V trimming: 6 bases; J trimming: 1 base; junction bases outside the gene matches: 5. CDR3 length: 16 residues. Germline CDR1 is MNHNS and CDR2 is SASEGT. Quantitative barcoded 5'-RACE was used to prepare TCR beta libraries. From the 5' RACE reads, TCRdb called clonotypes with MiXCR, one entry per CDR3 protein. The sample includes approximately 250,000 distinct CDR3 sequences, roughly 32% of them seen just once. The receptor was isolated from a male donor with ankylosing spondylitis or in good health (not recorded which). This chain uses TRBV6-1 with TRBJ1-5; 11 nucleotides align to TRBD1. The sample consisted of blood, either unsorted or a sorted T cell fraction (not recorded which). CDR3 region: CASSRDRGRSNQPQHF. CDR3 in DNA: TGTGCCAGCAGCCGGGACAGGGGGAGGAGCAATCAGCCCCAGCATTTT.